Listed below are T cell receptor beta chains from one sample, sequenced in a study of CD8 T cells in ankylosing spondylitis. TCRdb reprocessed the 5' RACE reads via MiXCR and lists one record per CDR3 protein. The sample lists under 250,000 distinct CDR3 sequences; under 35% were seen once. Sequenced input: blood, either unsorted or a sorted T cell fraction (not recorded which). Receptors were obtained from a male donor with ankylosing spondylitis or in good health (not recorded which). Both conserved end residues are part of each CDR3. A D gene is named only where the DNA matches it firmly. The size entry is marked missing in some rows and otherwise reads once, few, many or a size class.

CDR3 DNA: TGTGCCAGCAGTGAGGGACAGGGAGGGTACGAGCAGTACTTC
CDR3 protein: CASSEGQGGYEQYF
J gene: TRBJ2-7
V gene: TRBV6-1
clone size: -
D gene: TRBD1

CDR3 DNA: TGTGCCAGCAGTTTAGGCAGTTCTGGAAACACCATATATTTT
CDR3 protein: CASSLGSSGNTIYF
J gene: TRBJ1-3
V gene: TRBV12-3/TRBV12-4
clone size: few
D gene: -

CDR3 DNA: TGCAGTGCTAGACTTCGGACAGGGGCTGAAGCTTTCTTT
CDR3 protein: CSARLRTGAEAFF
J gene: TRBJ1-1
V gene: TRBV20-1
clone size: few
D gene: TRBD1

CDR3 DNA: TGTGCCAGCATTCGACTAGAAGATGAGCAGTTCTTC
CDR3 protein: CASIRLEDEQFF
J gene: TRBJ2-1
V gene: TRBV12-3/TRBV12-4
clone size: few
D gene: -

CDR3 DNA: TGTGCCAGCAGCCAACTTGACAGAGAGACCCAGTACTTC
CDR3 protein: CASSQLDRETQYF
J gene: TRBJ2-5
V gene: TRBV7-3
clone size: few
D gene: -

CDR3 DNA: TGTGCCACCGCAAACTGGAGAGACACCTACAATGAGCAGTTCTTC
CDR3 protein: CATANWRDTYNEQFF
J gene: TRBJ2-1
V gene: TRBV15
clone size: few
D gene: -

CDR3 DNA: TGCAGTGCTAGTAGTCAGCGCACAGATACGCAGTATTTT
CDR3 protein: CSASSQRTDTQYF
J gene: TRBJ2-3
V gene: TRBV20-1
clone size: few
D gene: -

CDR3 DNA: TGTGCCAGCAGTTACTCGACCCAGGGTAACTATGGCTACACCTTC
CDR3 protein: CASSYSTQGNYGYTF
J gene: TRBJ1-2
V gene: TRBV6-5
clone size: many
D gene: -

CDR3 DNA: TGCAGTGCCACCTTCGGGAGCGGGGAATGGGAGCAGTACTTC
CDR3 protein: CSATFGSGEWEQYF
J gene: TRBJ2-7
V gene: TRBV20-1
clone size: few
D gene: TRBD2

CDR3 DNA: TGTGCCAGCAGCGTAGAATTCGCGCCGGGTGAGCAGTTCTTC
CDR3 protein: CASSVEFAPGEQFF
J gene: TRBJ2-1
V gene: TRBV9
clone size: few
D gene: -

CDR3 DNA: TGCAGCTTAATAGGGGATCTGAACACTGAAGCTTTCTTT
CDR3 protein: CSLIGDLNTEAFF
J gene: TRBJ1-1
V gene: TRBV29-1
clone size: -
D gene: -

CDR3 DNA: TGCAGTGCTACCCGGACTAGCGGGGGGAACACCCAGTACTTC
CDR3 protein: CSATRTSGGNTQYF
J gene: TRBJ2-5
V gene: TRBV20-1
clone size: -
D gene: TRBD2

CDR3 DNA: TGCAGTGCTAGACTCCTAGGGGAAGTGTATAATTCACCCCTCCACTTT
CDR3 protein: CSARLLGEVYNSPLHF
J gene: TRBJ1-6
V gene: TRBV20-1
clone size: few
D gene: -

CDR3 DNA: TGTGCCACCAGCAGAGATGGAGGGGTGCGGGGGTACACAGATACGCAGTATTTT
CDR3 protein: CATSRDGGVRGYTDTQYF
J gene: TRBJ2-3
V gene: TRBV15
clone size: -
D gene: TRBD2

CDR3 DNA: TGTGCCAGCAGTGAAATTCCCCCTAGGAGCGGGGGGGCCTACGAGCAGTACTTC
CDR3 protein: CASSEIPPRSGGAYEQYF
J gene: TRBJ2-7
V gene: TRBV2
clone size: -
D gene: TRBD2

CDR3 DNA: TGCAGCGTTGAAGTGGACAGGGGGGAAGCTTTCTTT
CDR3 protein: CSVEVDRGEAFF
J gene: TRBJ1-1
V gene: TRBV29-1
clone size: many
D gene: TRBD1

CDR3 DNA: TGCAGTGCAAGGGGGACAGGGTGGATTCAGCCCCAGCATTTT
CDR3 protein: CSARGTGWIQPQHF
J gene: TRBJ1-5
V gene: TRBV20-1
clone size: -
D gene: TRBD1

CDR3 DNA: TGTGCCAGCGGCTATAGGGGGAGCGGCTATGGCTACACCTTC
CDR3 protein: CASGYRGSGYGYTF
J gene: TRBJ1-2
V gene: TRBV28
clone size: -
D gene: -

CDR3 DNA: TGTGCCAGCAGTTTATGGGCCGGGCCCCACGAGCAGTACTTC
CDR3 protein: CASSLWAGPHEQYF
J gene: TRBJ2-7
V gene: TRBV12-3/TRBV12-4
clone size: -
D gene: -

CDR3 DNA: TGTGCCACCTTCCCGGGACAGGGGAACACTGAAGCTTTCTTT
CDR3 protein: CATFPGQGNTEAFF
J gene: TRBJ1-1
V gene: TRBV10-3
clone size: few
D gene: TRBD1

CDR3 DNA: TGCAGTGCCGAACAACTAAGAGGGCGCAATGAAAAACTGTTTTTT
CDR3 protein: CSAEQLRGRNEKLFF
J gene: TRBJ1-4
V gene: TRBV20-1
clone size: -
D gene: -

CDR3 DNA: TGCGCCAGCAGCGGGGGACAGGTTACAGATACGCAGTATTTT
CDR3 protein: CASSGGQVTDTQYF
J gene: TRBJ2-3
V gene: TRBV5-1
clone size: -
D gene: TRBD1

CDR3 DNA: TGCAGTGCTATCCCGGTCGAGGGGTTCCAAGAGACCCAGTACTTC
CDR3 protein: CSAIPVEGFQETQYF
J gene: TRBJ2-5
V gene: TRBV20-1
clone size: -
D gene: -

CDR3 DNA: TGTGCCAGCAGCTTAGTTACCGGGACAGGGGCTTACGAGCAGTACTTC
CDR3 protein: CASSLVTGTGAYEQYF
J gene: TRBJ2-7
V gene: TRBV7-6
clone size: few
D gene: TRBD1

CDR3 DNA: TGTGCCAGCAGCTGGGACAGGGGGGTGTACGAGCAGTACTTC
CDR3 protein: CASSWDRGVYEQYF
J gene: TRBJ2-7
V gene: TRBV5-6
clone size: -
D gene: TRBD1

CDR3 DNA: TGTGCCAGCAGTATTACCGGGGGACAAGAGACCCAGTACTTC
CDR3 protein: CASSITGGQETQYF
J gene: TRBJ2-5
V gene: TRBV12-3/TRBV12-4
clone size: -
D gene: -

CDR3 DNA: TGTGCCATCAGCCCCCAGGGGACAGGGGGCACCGGGGAGCTGTTTTTT
CDR3 protein: CAISPQGTGGTGELFF
J gene: TRBJ2-2
V gene: TRBV10-3
clone size: -
D gene: TRBD1

CDR3 DNA: TGTGCCAGCAGTCTACTCGAGGGCAATGAGCAGTTCTTC
CDR3 protein: CASSLLEGNEQFF
J gene: TRBJ2-1
V gene: TRBV6-6
clone size: -
D gene: -

CDR3 DNA: TGTGCCAGCAGCCCTGCCCTTAGCGGGGGGGCCTACGAGCAGTACTTC
CDR3 protein: CASSPALSGGAYEQYF
J gene: TRBJ2-7
V gene: TRBV7-2
clone size: -
D gene: TRBD2

CDR3 DNA: TGTGCCAGCAGCCAAGCTTCGGGGGGGGGCACAGATACGCAGTATTTT
CDR3 protein: CASSQASGGGTDTQYF
J gene: TRBJ2-3
V gene: TRBV4-2
clone size: few
D gene: TRBD2

CDR3 DNA: TGTGCCAGCCGAGCGACAGGTGTATTCCACGAGCAGTACTTC
CDR3 protein: CASRATGVFHEQYF
J gene: TRBJ2-7
V gene: TRBV10-3
clone size: -
D gene: -

CDR3 DNA: TGTGCCAGCAGCGTAGACTCGGGGAGGGGTACTGAAGCTTTCTTT
CDR3 protein: CASSVDSGRGTEAFF
J gene: TRBJ1-1
V gene: TRBV9
clone size: -
D gene: -

CDR3 DNA: TGCGCCAGCAGCCATAGGTTTGGAGGGCTTCGCACAGATACGCAGTATTTT
CDR3 protein: CASSHRFGGLRTDTQYF
J gene: TRBJ2-3
V gene: TRBV5-1
clone size: -
D gene: -

CDR3 DNA: TGTGCCAGCAGTGATCTCTGGAACACCGGGGAGCTGTTTTTT
CDR3 protein: CASSDLWNTGELFF
J gene: TRBJ2-2
V gene: TRBV6-4
clone size: -
D gene: -

CDR3 DNA: TGCAGTGCCCCTCAACTAGCGGGGTTTCCTTCTAGCACAGATACGCAGTATTTT
CDR3 protein: CSAPQLAGFPSSTDTQYF
J gene: TRBJ2-3
V gene: TRBV20-1
clone size: -
D gene: TRBD2

CDR3 DNA: TGTGCCAGCCAGAGGGCGTCGGCCTACGAGCAGTACTTC
CDR3 protein: CASQRASAYEQYF
J gene: TRBJ2-7
V gene: TRBV2
clone size: -
D gene: -

CDR3 DNA: TGCAGTGCTAGCTCAGGGGACGGCGGGACTGAGCAGTTCTTC
CDR3 protein: CSASSGDGGTEQFF
J gene: TRBJ2-1
V gene: TRBV20-1
clone size: many
D gene: -

CDR3 DNA: TGTGCCAGCAGCGGCGACATTTTGGCGGGTGGAATTGCAGATACGCAGTATTTT
CDR3 protein: CASSGDILAGGIADTQYF
J gene: TRBJ2-3
V gene: TRBV6-1
clone size: few
D gene: -

CDR3 DNA: TGCAGCGTCAGTTCCTACAATGAGCAGTTCTTC
CDR3 protein: CSVSSYNEQFF
J gene: TRBJ2-1
V gene: TRBV29-1
clone size: few
D gene: -

CDR3 DNA: TGTGCCAGCAGTCCTCTCGGGACAGGACCTCAAAAACTGTTTTTT
CDR3 protein: CASSPLGTGPQKLFF
J gene: TRBJ1-4
V gene: TRBV12-3/TRBV12-4
clone size: -
D gene: TRBD1

CDR3 DNA: TGCAGTGCTAGAGGAGGAGGGGGCGGGGACGAGCAGTACTTC
CDR3 protein: CSARGGGGGDEQYF
J gene: TRBJ2-7
V gene: TRBV20-1
clone size: few
D gene: -

CDR3 DNA: TGTGCCTGGAGTGTACTTAGCGGGTCAAATGAGCAGTTCTTC
CDR3 protein: CAWSVLSGSNEQFF
J gene: TRBJ2-1
V gene: TRBV30
clone size: -
D gene: TRBD2

CDR3 DNA: TGCAGTGCCGCAACTCGGCGGGGAAACAATGAGCAGTTCTTC
CDR3 protein: CSAATRRGNNEQFF
J gene: TRBJ2-1
V gene: TRBV20-1
clone size: -
D gene: -

CDR3 DNA: TGTGCCAGCACCGTCGGGACAGCCCAAGAGACCCAGTACTTC
CDR3 protein: CASTVGTAQETQYF
J gene: TRBJ2-5
V gene: TRBV12-3/TRBV12-4
clone size: -
D gene: TRBD1